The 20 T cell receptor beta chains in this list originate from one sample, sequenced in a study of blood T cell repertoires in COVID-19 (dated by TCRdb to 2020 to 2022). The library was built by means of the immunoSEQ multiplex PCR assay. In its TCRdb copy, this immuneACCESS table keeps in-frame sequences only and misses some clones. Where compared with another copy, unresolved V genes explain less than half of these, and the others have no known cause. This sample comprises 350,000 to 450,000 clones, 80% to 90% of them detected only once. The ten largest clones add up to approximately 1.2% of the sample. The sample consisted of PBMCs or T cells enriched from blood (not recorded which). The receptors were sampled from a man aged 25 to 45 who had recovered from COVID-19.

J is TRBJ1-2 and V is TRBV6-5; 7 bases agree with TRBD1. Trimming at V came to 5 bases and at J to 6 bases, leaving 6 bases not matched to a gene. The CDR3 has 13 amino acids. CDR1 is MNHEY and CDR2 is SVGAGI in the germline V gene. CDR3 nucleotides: TGTGCCAGCAGTCTACAGGGGAGTAATGGCTACACCTTC. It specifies CASSLQGSNGYTF.

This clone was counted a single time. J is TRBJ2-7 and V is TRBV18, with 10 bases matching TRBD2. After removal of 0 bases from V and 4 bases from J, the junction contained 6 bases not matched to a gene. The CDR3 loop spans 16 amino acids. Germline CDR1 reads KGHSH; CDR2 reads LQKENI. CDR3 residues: CASSPPGLAGVYEQYF. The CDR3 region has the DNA TGTGCCAGCTCACCACCGGGTCTAGCGGGAGTATACGAGCAGTACTTC.

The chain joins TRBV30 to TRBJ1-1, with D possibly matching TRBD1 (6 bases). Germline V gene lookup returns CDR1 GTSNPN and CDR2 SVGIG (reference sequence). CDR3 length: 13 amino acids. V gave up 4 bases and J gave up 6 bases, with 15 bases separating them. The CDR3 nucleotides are TGTGCCTGGATACTTGGGGGCGCTGCTGAAGCTTTCTTT. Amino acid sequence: CAWILGGAAEAFF.

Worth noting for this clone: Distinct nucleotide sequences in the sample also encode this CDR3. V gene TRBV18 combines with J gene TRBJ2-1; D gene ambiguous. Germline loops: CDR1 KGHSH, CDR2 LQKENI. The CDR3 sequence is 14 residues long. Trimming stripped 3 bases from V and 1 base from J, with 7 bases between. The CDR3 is CASSPSSSYNEQFF. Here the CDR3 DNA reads TGTGCCAGCTCACCTTCGAGTTCCTACAATGAGCAGTTCTTC.

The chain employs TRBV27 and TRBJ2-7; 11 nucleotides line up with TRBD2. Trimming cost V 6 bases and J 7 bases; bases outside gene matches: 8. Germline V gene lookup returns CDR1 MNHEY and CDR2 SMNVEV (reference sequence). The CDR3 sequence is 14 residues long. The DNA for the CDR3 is TGTGCCAGCAGAACTAGCGGGAGAGCGGGGGAGCAGTACTTC. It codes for CASRTSGRAGEQYF.

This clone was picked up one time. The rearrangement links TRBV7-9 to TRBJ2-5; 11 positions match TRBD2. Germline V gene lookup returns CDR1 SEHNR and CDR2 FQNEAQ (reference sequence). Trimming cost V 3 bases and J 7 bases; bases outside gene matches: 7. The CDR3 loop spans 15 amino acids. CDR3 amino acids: CASSLGLAVPGTQYF. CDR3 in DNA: TGTGCCAGCAGCTTGGGACTAGCGGTCCCGGGGACCCAGTACTTC.

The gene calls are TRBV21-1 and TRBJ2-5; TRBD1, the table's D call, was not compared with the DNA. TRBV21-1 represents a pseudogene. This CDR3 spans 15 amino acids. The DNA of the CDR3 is TGTGCCAGCGGGCCTAAGAGACAGCTGAGGGAGACCCAGTACTTC. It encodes CASGPKRQLRETQYF.

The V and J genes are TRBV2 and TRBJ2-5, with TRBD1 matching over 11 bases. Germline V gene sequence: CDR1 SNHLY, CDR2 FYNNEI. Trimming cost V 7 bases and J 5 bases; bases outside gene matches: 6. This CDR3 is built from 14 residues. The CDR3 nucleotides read TGTGCCAGCACTCCCGGGACAGGGGGTGAGACCCAGTACTTC. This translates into CASTPGTGGETQYF.

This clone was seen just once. CDR3 coding DNA: TGTGCCAGCAGTTACGCGGCTAGCGGGAGCGGTGAGACCCAGTACTTC. Translation: CASSYAASGSGETQYF. This sequence joins TRBV6-5 and TRBJ2-5; TRBD2 aligns across 10 bases. The CDR3 consists of 16 residues. J was trimmed by 5 bases and V by 2 bases; bases with no gene match: 8. CDR1 and CDR2 (germline): MNHEY, SVGAGI.

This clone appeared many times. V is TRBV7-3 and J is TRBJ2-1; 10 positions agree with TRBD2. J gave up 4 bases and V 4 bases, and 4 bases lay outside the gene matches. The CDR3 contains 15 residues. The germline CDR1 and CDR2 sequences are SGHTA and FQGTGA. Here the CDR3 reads CASSSAGGPYNEQFF. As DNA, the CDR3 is TGTGCCAGCAGCTCAGCGGGAGGGCCTTACAATGAGCAGTTCTTC.

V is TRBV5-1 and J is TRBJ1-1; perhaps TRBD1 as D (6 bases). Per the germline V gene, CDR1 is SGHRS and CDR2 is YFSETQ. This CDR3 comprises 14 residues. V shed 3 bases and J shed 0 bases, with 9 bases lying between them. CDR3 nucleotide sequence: TGCGCCAGCAGCTCGGACAGCATGAACACTGAAGCTTTCTTT. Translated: CASSSDSMNTEAFF. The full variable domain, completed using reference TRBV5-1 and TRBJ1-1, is KAGVTQTPRYLIKTRGQQVTLSCSPISGHRSVSWYQQTPGQGLQFLFEYFSETQRNKGNFPGRFSGRQFSNSRSEMNVSTLELGDSALYLCASSSDSMNTEAFFGQGTRLTVV.

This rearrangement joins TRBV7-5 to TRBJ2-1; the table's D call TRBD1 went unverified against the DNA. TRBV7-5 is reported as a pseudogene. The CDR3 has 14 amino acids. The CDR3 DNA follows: TGTGTCAGAAGCTCCCGTGGGGCAAGAAATGAGCAGTTCTTC. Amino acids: CVRSSRGARNEQFF.

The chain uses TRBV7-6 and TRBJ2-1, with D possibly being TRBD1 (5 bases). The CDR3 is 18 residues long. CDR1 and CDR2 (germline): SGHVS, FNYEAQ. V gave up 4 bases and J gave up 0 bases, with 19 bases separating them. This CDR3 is CASSSPHDSASSYNEQFF. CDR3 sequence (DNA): TGTGCCAGCAGCTCCCCGCACGACAGCGCCAGCTCCTACAATGAGCAGTTCTTC.

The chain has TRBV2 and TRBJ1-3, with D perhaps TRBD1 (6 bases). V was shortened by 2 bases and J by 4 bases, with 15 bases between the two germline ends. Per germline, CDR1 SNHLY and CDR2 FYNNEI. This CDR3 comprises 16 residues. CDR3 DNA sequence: TGTGCCAGCAGTGAAAGGTCACCAGGGGTAGGAAACACCATATATTTT. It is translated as CASSERSPGVGNTIYF. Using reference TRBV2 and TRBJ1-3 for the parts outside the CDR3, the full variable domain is EPEVTQTPSHQVTQMGQEVILRCVPISNHLYFYWYRQILGQKVEFLVSFYNNEISEKSEIFDDQFSVERPDGSNFTLKIRSTKLEDSAMYFCASSERSPGVGNTIYFGEGSWLTVV.

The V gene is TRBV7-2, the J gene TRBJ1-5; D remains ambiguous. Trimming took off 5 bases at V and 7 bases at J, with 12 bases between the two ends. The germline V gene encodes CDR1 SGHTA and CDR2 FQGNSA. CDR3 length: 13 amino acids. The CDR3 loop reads CASSDNSLQPQHF. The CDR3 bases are TGTGCCAGCAGCGACAATTCACTCCAGCCCCAGCATTTT.

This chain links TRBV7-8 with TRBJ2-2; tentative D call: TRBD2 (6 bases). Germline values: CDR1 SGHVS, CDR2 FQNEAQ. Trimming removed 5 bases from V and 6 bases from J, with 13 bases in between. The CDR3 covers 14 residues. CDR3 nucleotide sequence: TGTGCCAGCAGCCCTTCGGGAGCGGCCGGGGAGCTGTTTTTT. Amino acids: CASSPSGAAGELFF.

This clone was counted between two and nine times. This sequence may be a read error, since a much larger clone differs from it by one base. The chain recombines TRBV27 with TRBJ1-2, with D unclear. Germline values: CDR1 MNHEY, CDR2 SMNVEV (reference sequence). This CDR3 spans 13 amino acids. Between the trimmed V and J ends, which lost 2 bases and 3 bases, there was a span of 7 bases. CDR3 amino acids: CASSLSRDYGYTF. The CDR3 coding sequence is TGTGCCAGCAGTTTAAGTAGAGACTATGGCTACACCTTC.

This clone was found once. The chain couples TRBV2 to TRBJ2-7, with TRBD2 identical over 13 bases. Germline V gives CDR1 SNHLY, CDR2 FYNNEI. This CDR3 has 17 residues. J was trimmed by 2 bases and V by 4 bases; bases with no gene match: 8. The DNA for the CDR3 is TGTGCCAGCAGTGTTTGGACTAGCGGGAGAGGGACCTACGAGCAGTACTTC. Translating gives CASSVWTSGRGTYEQYF. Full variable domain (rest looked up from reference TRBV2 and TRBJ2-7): EPEVTQTPSHQVTQMGQEVILRCVPISNHLYFYWYRQILGQKVEFLVSFYNNEISEKSEIFDDQFSVERPDGSNFTLKIRSTKLEDSAMYFCASSVWTSGRGTYEQYFGPGTRLTVT.

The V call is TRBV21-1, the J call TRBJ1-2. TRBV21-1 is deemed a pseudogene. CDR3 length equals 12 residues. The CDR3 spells CASSKKENGYTF. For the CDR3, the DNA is TGTGCCAGCAGCAAGAAGGAGAACGGCTACACCTTC.

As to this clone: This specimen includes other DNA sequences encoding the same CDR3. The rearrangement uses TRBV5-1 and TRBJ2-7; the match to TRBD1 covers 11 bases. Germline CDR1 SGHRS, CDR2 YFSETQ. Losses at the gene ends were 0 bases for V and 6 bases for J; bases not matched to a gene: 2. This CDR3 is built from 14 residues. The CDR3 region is CASSLGTGGLEQYF. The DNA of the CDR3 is TGCGCCAGCAGCTTGGGGACAGGGGGCCTCGAGCAGTACTTC.